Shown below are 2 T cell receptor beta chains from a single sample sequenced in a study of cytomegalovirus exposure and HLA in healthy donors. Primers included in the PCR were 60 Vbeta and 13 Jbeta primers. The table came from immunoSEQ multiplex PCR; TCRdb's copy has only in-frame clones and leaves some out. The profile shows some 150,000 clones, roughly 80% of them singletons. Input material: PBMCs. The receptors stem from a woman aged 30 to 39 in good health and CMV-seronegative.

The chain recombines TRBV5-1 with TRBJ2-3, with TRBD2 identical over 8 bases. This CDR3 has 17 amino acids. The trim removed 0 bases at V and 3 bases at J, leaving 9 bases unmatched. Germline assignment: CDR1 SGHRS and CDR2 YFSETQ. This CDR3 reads CASSLAPAGAYTDTQYF. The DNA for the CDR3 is TGCGCCAGCAGCTTGGCCCCAGCGGGAGCCTATACAGATACGCAGTATTTT.

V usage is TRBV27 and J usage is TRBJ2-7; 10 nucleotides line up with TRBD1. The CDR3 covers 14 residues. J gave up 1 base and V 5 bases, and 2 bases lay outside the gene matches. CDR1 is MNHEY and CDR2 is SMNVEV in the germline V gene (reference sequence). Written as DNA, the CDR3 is TGTGCCAGCAGTGACAGGGGGCAGTCCTACGAGCAGTACTTC. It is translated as CASSDRGQSYEQYF.